This TCR beta chain was recorded in a study of T cell repertoires in cytomegalovirus infection. Study-level background: From public TCR beta signatures came an indication of both CMV infection and matching HLA type. Study-wide results and caveats: Totalled public TCR beta family frequency picked out people who carried CMV plus the relevant HLA. HLA-C-restricted CMV-specific TCR beta clonotypes were dominant in the ex vivo response.

TCRdb redid the calling of the reads with MiXCR, one entry per CDR3 protein. Of more than 400,000 distinct CDR3 sequences in the sample, more than 25% are singletons; the top ten hold roughly an eighth. This clonotype was observed a handful of times. Antigen: not known. V was cut by 3 bases and J by 0 bases, with 9 bases left in between. The CDR3 is made up of 15 amino acids. CDR1 is LNHDA and CDR2 is SQIVND in the germline V gene (reference sequence). The sequenced sample consisted of PBMCs. The chain joins TRBV19 to TRBJ1-5; no clear D gene. This sequence originates from a human donor in good health (CMV status not recorded). Some clones in this sample may be carry-over from other donors' samples. CDR3 DNA sequence: TGTGCCAGTAGTATGGGATCCCTTAGCAATCAGCCCCAGCATTTT. This translates into CASSMGSLSNQPQHF. Complete variable domain (other parts from reference TRBV19 and TRBJ1-5): DGGITQSPKYLFRKEGQNVTLSCEQNLNHDAMYWYRQDPGQGLRLIYYSQIVNDFQKGDIAEGYSVSREKKESFPLTVTSAQKNPTAFYLCASSMGSLSNQPQHFGDGTRLSIL.